The clone carrying this T cell receptor (beta chain) has at least ten counts. The antigen remains unidentified. The data originate from a study of regulatory T cells in long-lasting Graves disease. Building the TCR beta libraries relied on iRepertoire HTBI primers, and CDR3 regions underwent Arm-PCR. TCRdb itself ran the multiplex PCR reads through MiXCR, one entry per CDR3 protein. The sample has about 450,000 distinct CDR3 sequences; approximately 14% are singletons. Time point specified: newly diagnosed GD, antithyroid drugs for less than 3 months. Extracted PBMC RNA gave rise to the TCR library. Findings of the study overall: Persistent Graves' disease cases displayed lower TCR diversity than newly diagnosed ones.

The data also belong to a second study, concerning T cells in Graves' hyperthyroidism and ophthalmopathy. This second study notes: Stable Graves' hyperthyroidism denoted no ophthalmopathy progression over 18 months. The authors' 13 V-J model separated ophthalmopathy from stable hyperthyroidism.

The specimen was peripheral blood mononuclear cells (PBMCs), collected at new diagnosis, from a patient treated with antithyroid drugs. This TCR derives from a woman between 50 and 59 years old with Graves disease.

CDR3 DNA sequence: TGTGCCAGCAGCTTACTAGCGGCCACCTACGAGCAGTACTTC. It yields the protein CASSLLAATYEQYF. This rearrangement joins TRBV7-8 to TRBJ2-7, with 7 bases identical to TRBD2. The V gene end was trimmed by 2 bases and the J gene end by 2 bases; junction bases not matched to a gene: 3. Germline V gives CDR1 SGHVS, CDR2 FQNEAQ. This CDR3 contains 14 residues.